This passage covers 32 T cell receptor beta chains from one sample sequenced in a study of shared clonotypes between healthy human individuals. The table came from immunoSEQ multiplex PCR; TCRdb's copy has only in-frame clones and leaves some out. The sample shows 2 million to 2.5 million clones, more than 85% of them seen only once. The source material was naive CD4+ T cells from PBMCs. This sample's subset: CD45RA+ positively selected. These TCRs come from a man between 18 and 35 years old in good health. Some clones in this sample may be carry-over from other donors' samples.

For the CDR3, the DNA is TGTGCCAGCAGCTCCAGGGCCGCCCCTGAAAAACTGTTTTTT. Encoded protein: CASSSRAAPEKLFF. The V and J genes are TRBV5-4 and TRBJ1-4, with TRBD1 as a possible D gene (5 bases). V was clipped by 3 bases and J by 7 bases, with 13 bases between them. The CDR3 sequence is 14 residues long. CDR1 SGHNT and CDR2 YYREEE come from the germline V gene (reference sequence).

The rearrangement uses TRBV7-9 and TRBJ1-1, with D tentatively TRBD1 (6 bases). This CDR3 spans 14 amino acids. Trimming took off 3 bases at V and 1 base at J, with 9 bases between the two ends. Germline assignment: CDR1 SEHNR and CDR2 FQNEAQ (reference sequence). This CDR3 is CASSLVDRNTEAFF. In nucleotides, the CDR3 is TGTGCCAGCAGCTTGGTGGACAGGAACACTGAAGCTTTCTTT.

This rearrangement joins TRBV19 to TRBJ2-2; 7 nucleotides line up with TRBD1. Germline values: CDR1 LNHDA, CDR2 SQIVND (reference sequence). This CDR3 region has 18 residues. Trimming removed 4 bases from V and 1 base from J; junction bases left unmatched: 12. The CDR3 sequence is CASSSADRDPRNTGELFF. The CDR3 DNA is TGTGCCAGTAGTAGCGCCGACAGGGATCCACGGAACACCGGGGAGCTGTTTTTT.

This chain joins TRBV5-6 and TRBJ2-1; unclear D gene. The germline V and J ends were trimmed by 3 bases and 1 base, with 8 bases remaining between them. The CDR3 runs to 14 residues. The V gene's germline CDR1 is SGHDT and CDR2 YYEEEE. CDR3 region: CASSSLGSYNEQFF. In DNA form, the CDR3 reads TGTGCCAGCAGCTCCCTGGGGTCCTACAATGAGCAGTTCTTC.

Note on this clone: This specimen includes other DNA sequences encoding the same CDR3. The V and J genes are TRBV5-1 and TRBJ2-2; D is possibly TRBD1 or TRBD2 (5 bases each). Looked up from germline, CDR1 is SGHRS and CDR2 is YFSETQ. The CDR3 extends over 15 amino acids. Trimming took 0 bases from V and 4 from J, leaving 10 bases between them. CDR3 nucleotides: TGCGCCAGCAGCTTGGAGGCTGGGGGCACCGGGGAGCTGTTTTTT. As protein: CASSLEAGGTGELFF.

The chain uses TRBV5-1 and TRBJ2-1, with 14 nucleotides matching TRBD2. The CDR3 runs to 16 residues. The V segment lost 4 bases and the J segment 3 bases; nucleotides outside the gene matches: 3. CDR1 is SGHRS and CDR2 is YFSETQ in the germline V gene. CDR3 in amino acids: CASSGGLAGGYNEQFF. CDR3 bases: TGCGCCAGCAGCGGCGGACTAGCGGGAGGCTACAATGAGCAGTTCTTC.

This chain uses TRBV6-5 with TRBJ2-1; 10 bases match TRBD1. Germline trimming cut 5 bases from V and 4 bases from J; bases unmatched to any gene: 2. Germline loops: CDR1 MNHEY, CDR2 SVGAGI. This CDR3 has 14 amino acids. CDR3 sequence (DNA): TGTGCCAGCAGTCCGGGACAGGGGTACAATGAGCAGTTCTTC. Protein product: CASSPGQGYNEQFF.

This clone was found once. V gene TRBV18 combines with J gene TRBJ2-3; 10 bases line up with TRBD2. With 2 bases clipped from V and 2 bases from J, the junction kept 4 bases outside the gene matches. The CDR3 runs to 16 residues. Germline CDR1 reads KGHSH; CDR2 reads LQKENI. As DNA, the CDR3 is TGTGCCAGCTCACCAATGCTAGCGGGAGTCACAGATACGCAGTATTTT. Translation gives CASSPMLAGVTDTQYF.

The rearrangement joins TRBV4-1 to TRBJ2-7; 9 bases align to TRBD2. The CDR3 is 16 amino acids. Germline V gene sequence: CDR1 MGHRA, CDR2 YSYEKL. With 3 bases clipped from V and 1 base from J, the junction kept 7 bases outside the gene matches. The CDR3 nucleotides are TGCGCCAGCAGCCAGGGTGCGACTAGCGGTTCCTACGAGCAGTACTTC. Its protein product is CASSQGATSGSYEQYF.

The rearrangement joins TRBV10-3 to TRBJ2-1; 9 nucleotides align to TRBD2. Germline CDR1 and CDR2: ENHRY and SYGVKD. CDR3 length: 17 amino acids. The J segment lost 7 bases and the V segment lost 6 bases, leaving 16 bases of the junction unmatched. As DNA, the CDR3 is TGTGCCATCAGCCCTCCGCGACTAGCGGACGGTAGGAATGAGCAGTTCTTC. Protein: CAISPPRLADGRNEQFF.

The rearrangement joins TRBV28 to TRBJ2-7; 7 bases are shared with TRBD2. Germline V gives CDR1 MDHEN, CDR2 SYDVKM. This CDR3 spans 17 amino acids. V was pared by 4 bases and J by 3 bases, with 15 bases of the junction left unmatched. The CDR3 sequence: CASSSLSDGGFDYEQYF. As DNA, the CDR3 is TGTGCCAGCAGTTCCCTCTCGGACGGGGGGTTTGACTACGAGCAGTACTTC.

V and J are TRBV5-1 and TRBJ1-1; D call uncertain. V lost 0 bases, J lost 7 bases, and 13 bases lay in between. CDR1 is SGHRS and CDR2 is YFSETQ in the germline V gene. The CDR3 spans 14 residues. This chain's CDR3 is CASSLVSGPYEAFF. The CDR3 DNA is TGCGCCAGCAGCTTGGTGTCCGGACCATATGAAGCTTTCTTT.

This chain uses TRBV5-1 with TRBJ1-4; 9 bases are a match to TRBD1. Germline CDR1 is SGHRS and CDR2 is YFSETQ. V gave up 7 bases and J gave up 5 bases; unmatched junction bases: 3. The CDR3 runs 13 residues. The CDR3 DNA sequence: TGCGCCAGCGCGACAGGGGGGAATGAAAAACTGTTTTTT. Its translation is CASATGGNEKLFF. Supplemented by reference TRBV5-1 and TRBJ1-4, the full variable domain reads KAGVTQTPRYLIKTRGQQVTLSCSPISGHRSVSWYQQTPGQGLQFLFEYFSETQRNKGNFPGRFSGRQFSNSRSEMNVSTLELGDSALYLCASATGGNEKLFFGSGTQLSVL.

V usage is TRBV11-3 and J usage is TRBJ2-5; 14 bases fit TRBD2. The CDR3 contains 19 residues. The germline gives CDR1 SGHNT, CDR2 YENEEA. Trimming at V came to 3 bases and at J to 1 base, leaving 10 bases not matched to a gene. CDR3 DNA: TGTGCCAGCAGCTTTGGACTAGCGGGAGGAACGGGAGGCCAAGAGACCCAGTACTTC. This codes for CASSFGLAGGTGGQETQYF. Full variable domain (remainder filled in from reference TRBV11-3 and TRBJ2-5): EAGVVQSPRYKIIEKKQPVAFWCNPISGHNTLYWYLQNLGQGPELLIRYENEEAVDDSQLPKDRFSAERLKGVDSTLKIQPAELGDSAVYLCASSFGLAGGTGGQETQYFGPGTRLLVL.

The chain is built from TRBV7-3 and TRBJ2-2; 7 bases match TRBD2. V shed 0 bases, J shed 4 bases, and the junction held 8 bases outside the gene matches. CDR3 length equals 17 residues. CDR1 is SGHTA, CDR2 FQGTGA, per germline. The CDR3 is CASSLTSTSPVTGELFF. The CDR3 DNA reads TGTGCCAGCAGCTTAACTTCGACTAGCCCGGTCACCGGGGAGCTGTTTTTT.

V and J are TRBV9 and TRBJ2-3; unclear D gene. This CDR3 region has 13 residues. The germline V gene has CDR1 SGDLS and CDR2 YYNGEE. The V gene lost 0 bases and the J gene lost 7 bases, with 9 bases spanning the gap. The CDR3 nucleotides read TGTGCCAGCAGCGTAGGTCAGAGCCATACGCAGTATTTT. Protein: CASSVGQSHTQYF.

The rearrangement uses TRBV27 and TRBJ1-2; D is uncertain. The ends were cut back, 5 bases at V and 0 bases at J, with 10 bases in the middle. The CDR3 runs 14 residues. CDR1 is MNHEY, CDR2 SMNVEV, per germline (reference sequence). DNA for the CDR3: TGTGCCAGCAGTCGGACGGGAGCTAACTATGGCTACACCTTC. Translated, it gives CASSRTGANYGYTF.

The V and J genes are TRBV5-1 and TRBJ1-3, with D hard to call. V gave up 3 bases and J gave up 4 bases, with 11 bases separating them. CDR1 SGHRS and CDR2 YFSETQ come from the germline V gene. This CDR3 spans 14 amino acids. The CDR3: CASSSATSGNTIYF. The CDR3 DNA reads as TGCGCCAGCAGCTCGGCCACAAGCGGAAACACCATATATTTT. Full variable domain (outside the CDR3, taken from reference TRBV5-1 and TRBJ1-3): KAGVTQTPRYLIKTRGQQVTLSCSPISGHRSVSWYQQTPGQGLQFLFEYFSETQRNKGNFPGRFSGRQFSNSRSEMNVSTLELGDSALYLCASSSATSGNTIYFGEGSWLTVV.

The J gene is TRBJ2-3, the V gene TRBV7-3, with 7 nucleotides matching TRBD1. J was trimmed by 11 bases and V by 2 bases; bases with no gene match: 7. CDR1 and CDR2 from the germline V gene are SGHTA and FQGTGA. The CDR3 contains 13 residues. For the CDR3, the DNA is TGTGCCAGCAGCTTAGACTCGTCAGGGGGGCAGTATTTT. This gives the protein CASSLDSSGGQYF.

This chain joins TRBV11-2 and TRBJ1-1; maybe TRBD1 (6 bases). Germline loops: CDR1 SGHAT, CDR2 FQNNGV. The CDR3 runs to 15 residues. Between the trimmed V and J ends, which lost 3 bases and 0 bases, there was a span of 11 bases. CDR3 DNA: TGTGCCAGCAGCTTCGGGCAGGGGCTGAACACTGAAGCTTTCTTT. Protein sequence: CASSFGQGLNTEAFF.

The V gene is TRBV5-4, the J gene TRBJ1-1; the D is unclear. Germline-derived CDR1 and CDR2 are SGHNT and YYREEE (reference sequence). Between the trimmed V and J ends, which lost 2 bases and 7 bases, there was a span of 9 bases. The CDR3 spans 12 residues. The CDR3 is CASSLEQLEAFF. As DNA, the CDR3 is TGTGCCAGCAGCTTAGAACAGCTTGAAGCTTTCTTT.

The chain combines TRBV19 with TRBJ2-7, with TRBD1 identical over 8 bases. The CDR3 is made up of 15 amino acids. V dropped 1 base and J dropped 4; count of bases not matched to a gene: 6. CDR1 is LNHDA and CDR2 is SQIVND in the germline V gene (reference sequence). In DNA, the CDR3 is TGTGCCAGTAGTATAGTGCCAGGGGGCGCTTACGAGCAGTACTTC. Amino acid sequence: CASSIVPGGAYEQYF.

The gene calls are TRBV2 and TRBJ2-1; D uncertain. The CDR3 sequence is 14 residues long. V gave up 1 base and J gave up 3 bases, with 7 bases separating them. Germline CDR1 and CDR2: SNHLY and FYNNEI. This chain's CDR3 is CASSEEWSYNEQFF. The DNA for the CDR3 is TGTGCCAGCAGTGAAGAATGGAGCTACAATGAGCAGTTCTTC.

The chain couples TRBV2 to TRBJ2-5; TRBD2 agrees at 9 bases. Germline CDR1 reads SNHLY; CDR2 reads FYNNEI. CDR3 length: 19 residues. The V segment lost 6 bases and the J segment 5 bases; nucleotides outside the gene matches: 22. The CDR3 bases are TGTGCCAGCAGCGCCAAAACTGTCGGGCTAGCGGGACTCGAGGAGACCCAGTACTTC. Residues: CASSAKTVGLAGLEETQYF.

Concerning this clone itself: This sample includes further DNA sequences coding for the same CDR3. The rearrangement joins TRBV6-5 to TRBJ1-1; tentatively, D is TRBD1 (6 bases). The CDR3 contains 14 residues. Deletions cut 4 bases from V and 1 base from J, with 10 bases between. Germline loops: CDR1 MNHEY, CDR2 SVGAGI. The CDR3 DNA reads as TGTGCCAGCAGTTCGACAGGCAGGAACACTGAAGCTTTCTTT. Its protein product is CASSSTGRNTEAFF.

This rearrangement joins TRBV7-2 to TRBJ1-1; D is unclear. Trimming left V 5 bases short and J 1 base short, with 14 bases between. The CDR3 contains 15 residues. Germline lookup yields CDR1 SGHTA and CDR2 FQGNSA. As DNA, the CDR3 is TGTGCCAGCAGCCCTAGAGACTTAGCGAACACTGAAGCTTTCTTT. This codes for CASSPRDLANTEAFF. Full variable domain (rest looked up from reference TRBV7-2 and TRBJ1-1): GAGVSQSPSNKVTEKGKDVELRCDPISGHTALYWYRQSLGQGLEFLIYFQGNSAPDKSGLPSDRFSAERTGGSVSTLTIQRTQQEDSAVYLCASSPRDLANTEAFFGQGTRLTVV.

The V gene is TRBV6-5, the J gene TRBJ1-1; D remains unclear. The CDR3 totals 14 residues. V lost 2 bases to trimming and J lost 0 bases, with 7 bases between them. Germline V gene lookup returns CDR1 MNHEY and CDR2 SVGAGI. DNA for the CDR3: TGTGCCAGCAGTTACGAGGTCTTGAACACTGAAGCTTTCTTT. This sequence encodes CASSYEVLNTEAFF.

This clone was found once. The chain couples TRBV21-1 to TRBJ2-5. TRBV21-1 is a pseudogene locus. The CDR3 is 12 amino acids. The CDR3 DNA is TGTGCCAGCAGCCCCCGTTGGGAGACCCAGTACTTC. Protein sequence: CASSPRWETQYF.

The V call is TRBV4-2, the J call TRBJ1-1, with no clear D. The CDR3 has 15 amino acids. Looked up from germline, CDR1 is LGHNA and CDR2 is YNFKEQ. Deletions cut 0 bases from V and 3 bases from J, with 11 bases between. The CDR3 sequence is CASSQDPQAHTEAFF. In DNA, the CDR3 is TGTGCCAGCAGCCAAGATCCCCAGGCGCACACTGAAGCTTTCTTT.

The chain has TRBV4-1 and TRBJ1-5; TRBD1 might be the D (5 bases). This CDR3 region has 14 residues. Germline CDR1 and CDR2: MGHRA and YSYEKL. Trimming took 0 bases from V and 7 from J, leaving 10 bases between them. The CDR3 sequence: CASSQDPGIQPQHF. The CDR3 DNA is TGCGCCAGCAGCCAAGATCCAGGGATCCAGCCCCAGCATTTT.

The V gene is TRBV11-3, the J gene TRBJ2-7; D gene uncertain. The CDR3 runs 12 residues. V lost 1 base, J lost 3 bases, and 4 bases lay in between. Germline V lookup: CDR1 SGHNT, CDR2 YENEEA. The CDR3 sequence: CASSLGYYEQYF. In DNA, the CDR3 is TGTGCCAGCAGCTTAGGATACTACGAGCAGTACTTC.

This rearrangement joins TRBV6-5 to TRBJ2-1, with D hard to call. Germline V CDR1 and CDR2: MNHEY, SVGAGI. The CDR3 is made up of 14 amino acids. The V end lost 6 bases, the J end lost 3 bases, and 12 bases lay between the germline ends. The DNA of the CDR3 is TGTGCCAGCAGCCCTCAGGCCATCTACAATGAGCAGTTCTTC. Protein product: CASSPQAIYNEQFF.